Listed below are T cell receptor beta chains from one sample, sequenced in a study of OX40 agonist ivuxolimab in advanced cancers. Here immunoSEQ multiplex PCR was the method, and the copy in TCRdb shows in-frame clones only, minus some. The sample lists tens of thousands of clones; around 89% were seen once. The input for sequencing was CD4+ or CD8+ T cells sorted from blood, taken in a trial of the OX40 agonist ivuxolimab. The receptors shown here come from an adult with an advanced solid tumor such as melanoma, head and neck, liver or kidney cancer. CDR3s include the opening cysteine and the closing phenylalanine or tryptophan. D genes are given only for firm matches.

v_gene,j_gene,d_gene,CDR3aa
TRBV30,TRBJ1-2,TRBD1,CAWGRDRPYGYTF
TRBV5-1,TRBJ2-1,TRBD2,CASSLLLAGGSNEQFF
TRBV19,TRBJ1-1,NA,CASSTLTENTEAFF
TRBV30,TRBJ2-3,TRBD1,CASRQGGDTQYF
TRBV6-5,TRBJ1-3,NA,CASSQVSGNTIYF
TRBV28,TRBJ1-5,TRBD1,CASSPPGTGFGNQPQHF
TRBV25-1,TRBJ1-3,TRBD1,CASSDPTGAGNTIYF
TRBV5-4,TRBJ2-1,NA,CASSRSQQGVNEQFF
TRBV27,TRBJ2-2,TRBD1,CASSRPGQGASGELFF
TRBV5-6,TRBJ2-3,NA,CASSFPGHFTDTQYF
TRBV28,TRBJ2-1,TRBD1,CASTARRQGEQFF